This T cell receptor beta chain was captured in a study of T cell repertoires in cytomegalovirus infection. Background on the study: Shared public TCR beta signatures pointed to both CMV infection and a matching HLA type.

Germline values: CDR1 SGHTA, CDR2 FQGNSA. This CDR3 contains 16 residues. J gave up 4 bases and V 3 bases, and 7 bases lay outside the gene matches. TCRdb itself ran the reads through MiXCR, one entry per CDR3 protein. The sample holds about 570,000 distinct CDR3 sequences, roughly 43% seen once. This clonotype was seen a few times. Its matching antigen is unknown. The sequence derives from a human donor in good health (CMV status not recorded). Some clones in this sample may be carry-over from other donors' samples. The rearrangement links TRBV7-2 to TRBJ2-2; 8 bases are shared with TRBD1. The sample in question was cultured PBMCs, obtained from culture after CMV antigen stimulation. This chain's CDR3 is CASSLTGALSTGELFF. CDR3 nucleotides: TGTGCCAGCAGCTTGACAGGGGCATTAAGCACCGGGGAGCTGTTTTTT.